The 9 T cell receptor beta chains presented below share a single source sample, sequenced in a study of siplizumab effects on memory and regulatory T cells. Assay: immunoSEQ multiplex PCR; the TCRdb copy retains only in-frame clones and omits some. The sample shows around 95,000 clones, approximately 94% of them seen only once. The sample comprised non-Treg CD4+ T cells sorted from blood. These receptors all come from a human donor in good health.

The V call is TRBV7-9, the J call TRBJ2-2; tentatively, D is TRBD1 (6 bases). The germline V gene has CDR1 SEHNR and CDR2 FQNEAQ (reference sequence). V gave up 1 base and J gave up 3 bases, with 12 bases separating them. The CDR3 has 16 residues. CDR3 coding DNA: TGTGCCAGCAGCTTAGACAGGACAGTTTACACCGGGGAGCTGTTTTTT. Translated: CASSLDRTVYTGELFF.

DNA of the CDR3: TGTGCCAGCAGCGCAGGGGGGACCGGACACTACGAGCAGTACTTC. This sequence encodes CASSAGGTGHYEQYF. V and J are TRBV9 and TRBJ2-7; D possibly corresponds to TRBD1 (7 bases). CDR1 and CDR2 (germline): SGDLS, YYNGEE. Trimming removed 3 bases at V and 3 bases at J, with 16 bases between. The CDR3 totals 15 residues.

The count of this clone is one. This chain uses TRBV5-1 with TRBJ1-6; 7 bases line up with TRBD1. Germline V gives CDR1 SGHRS, CDR2 YFSETQ. Germline trimming cut 5 bases from V and 7 bases from J; bases unmatched to any gene: 9. This CDR3 contains 15 residues. CDR3 sequence: CASRQTGTVNSPLHF. The CDR3, as DNA: TGCGCCAGCAGACAAACCGGGACAGTAAATTCACCCCTCCACTTT.

V is TRBV12-5 and J is TRBJ1-4, with a tentative D call TRBD1 (6 bases). Germline CDR1 and CDR2: LGHNT and FRNRAP. The CDR3 has 15 amino acids. With 7 bases removed from V and 10 bases from J, the gap between germline ends came to 22 bases. In nucleotides, the CDR3 is TGTGCTAGTGCCATGAGAACAGGGAAAGGCGGAAAACTGTTTTTT. It translates to CASAMRTGKGGKLFF.

This chain connects TRBV2 to TRBJ2-7, with D uncertain. Germline CDR1 is SNHLY and CDR2 is FYNNEI. Trimming shortened V by 6 bases and J by 9 bases, and 21 bases separated the two germline ends. The CDR3 extends over 14 amino acids. The CDR3 DNA sequence: TGTGCCAGCAGAGACCCCGGAGAAGCCATAGTGCAGTACTTC. Encoded protein: CASRDPGEAIVQYF. Variable domain in full (rest from reference TRBV2 and TRBJ2-7): EPEVTQTPSHQVTQMGQEVILRCVPISNHLYFYWYRQILGQKVEFLVSFYNNEISEKSEIFDDQFSVERPDGSNFTLKIRSTKLEDSAMYFCASRDPGEAIVQYFGPGTRLTVT.

The chain combines TRBV5-1 with TRBJ1-5, with 7 bases aligning to TRBD1. CDR3 size: 14 residues. CDR1 is SGHRS and CDR2 is YFSETQ in the germline V gene. V shed 4 bases and J 4 bases; nucleotides not matched to a gene: 5. CDR3 protein: CASSDGTENQPQHF. In DNA, the CDR3 is TGCGCCAGCAGCGATGGGACAGAAAATCAGCCCCAGCATTTT.

As to this clone: Since the CDR3 does not end with the conserved phenylalanine or tryptophan, this likely comes from a read error. This chain links TRBV11-2 with TRBJ2-3, with D perhaps TRBD2 (6 bases). There are 14 residues in the CDR3. Germline V gene sequence: CDR1 SGHAT, CDR2 FQNNGV. The CDR3 sequence is CASSWTTSTDTQYL. The DNA for the CDR3 is TGTGCCAGCAGCTGGACTACTAGCACCGATACGCAGTATCTT.

V and J are TRBV7-9 and TRBJ1-6; D gene uncertain. This CDR3 has 15 residues. Trimming left V 7 bases short and J 4 bases short, with 14 bases between. Germline CDR1 SEHNR, CDR2 FQNEAQ (reference sequence). The CDR3 nucleotides are TGTGCCAGCAACCCATCGGCAGCATATAATTCACCCCTCCACTTT. Translated: CASNPSAAYNSPLHF.

V is TRBV19 and J is TRBJ2-7, with TRBD2 identical over 9 bases. With V trimmed by 0 bases and J by 2 bases, 8 bases remained unmatched. This CDR3 has 17 residues. Germline CDR1 reads LNHDA; CDR2 reads SQIVND (reference sequence). The CDR3 spells CASSIEGLGGRAYEQYF. DNA of the CDR3: TGTGCCAGTAGTATAGAAGGTTTGGGCGGGAGGGCCTACGAGCAGTACTTC.